One and the same sample provided the 9 T cell receptor beta chains below, sequenced in a study of T cell repertoires in cytomegalovirus infection. From the reads, TCRdb called clonotypes with MiXCR, one entry per CDR3 protein. In the table there are 400,000 or so distinct CDR3 sequences, under 40% of which are singletons. What was sequenced was PBMCs. Receptors were obtained from a human donor in good health (CMV status not recorded). Some clones in this sample may be carry-over from other donors' samples.

The rearrangement uses TRBV6-1 and TRBJ2-5; 8 bases fit TRBD1. The CDR3 loop spans 16 amino acids. With 6 bases clipped from V and 5 bases from J, the junction kept 14 bases outside the gene matches. The germline V gene encodes CDR1 MNHNS and CDR2 SASEGT. The CDR3 region is CASSGNDRGLKETQYF. The CDR3 DNA is TGTGCCAGCAGCGGGAATGACAGGGGCTTGAAGGAGACCCAGTACTTC.

This CDR3 reads CASPPPRGPSTDTQYF. In DNA form, the CDR3 reads TGTGCCAGCCCCCCCCCTAGGGGGCCGAGCACAGATACGCAGTATTTT. The chain couples TRBV6-2 or TRBV6-3 to TRBJ2-3; 7 bases are a match to TRBD1. The CDR3 runs 16 residues. The V gene's germline CDR1 is MNHEY and CDR2 SVGEGT. After removal of 8 bases from V and 0 bases from J, the junction contained 11 bases not matched to a gene.

The rearrangement links TRBV28 to TRBJ1-1; D uncertain. Germline V gives CDR1 MDHEN, CDR2 SYDVKM. This CDR3 spans 13 amino acids. With 5 bases removed from V and 1 base from J, the gap between germline ends came to 8 bases. This chain's CDR3 is CASSRIGNTEAFF. For the CDR3, the DNA is TGTGCCAGCAGTCGGATTGGGAACACTGAAGCTTTCTTT.

The genes are TRBV7-9 and TRBJ1-5, with TRBD1 as a possible D gene (5 bases). V gave up 8 bases and J gave up 7 bases, with 15 bases separating them. The CDR3 runs 13 residues. Looked up from germline, CDR1 is SEHNR and CDR2 is FQNEAQ (reference sequence). CDR3 region: CASSGGGSQPQHF. CDR3 in DNA: TGTGCCAGCTCCGGCGGGGGGTCCCAGCCCCAGCATTTT.

The V call is TRBV6-1, the J call TRBJ1-1, with D maybe TRBD1 (6 bases). The CDR3 sequence is 14 residues long. The V and J ends lost 6 bases and 4 bases respectively, with 15 bases between them. The germline gives CDR1 MNHNS, CDR2 SASEGT. In nucleotides, the CDR3 is TGTGCCAGCAGGGACGGACGGGGGGCCACTGAAGCTTTCTTT. Residues: CASRDGRGATEAFF.

In this sample, this clonotype turned up a few times. The genes are TRBV7-6 and TRBJ2-7, with 9 bases matching TRBD2. The CDR3 is 15 residues long. Germline V CDR1 and CDR2: SGHVS, FNYEAQ. V lost 1 base to trimming and J lost 7 bases; unmatched junction nucleotides: 8. The CDR3 protein is CASSLGGGGVFEQYF. For the CDR3, the DNA is TGTGCCAGCAGCTTAGGCGGCGGGGGGGTTTTTGAGCAGTACTTC.

V and J are TRBV27 and TRBJ2-2; 8 nucleotides line up with TRBD2. CDR1 MNHEY and CDR2 SMNVEV come from the germline V gene (reference sequence). V trimming: 5 bases; J trimming: 4 bases; junction bases outside the gene matches: 9. The CDR3 contains 16 residues. As DNA, the CDR3 is TGTGCCAGCAGTCCTCTCACGGGACTAGGCACCGGGGAGCTGTTTTTT. Residues: CASSPLTGLGTGELFF.

This clonotype was detected only a few times. This chain joins TRBV5-1 and TRBJ1-1; D gene ambiguous. Germline V gene lookup returns CDR1 SGHRS and CDR2 YFSETQ. Between the trimmed V and J ends, which lost 5 bases and 0 bases, there was a span of 14 bases. The CDR3 covers 15 residues. The CDR3 loop is CASSKRTEMNTEAFF. In nucleotides, the CDR3 is TGCGCCAGCAGTAAGAGGACGGAAATGAACACTGAAGCTTTCTTT.

The gene calls are TRBV20-1 and TRBJ2-3; perhaps TRBD1 as D (6 bases). CDR1 and CDR2 (germline): DFQATT, SNEGSKA (reference sequence). The CDR3 contains 13 residues. Written as DNA, the CDR3 is TGCAGCGCTGGGACACGAAGCACAGATACGCAGTATTTT. Translated, it gives CSAGTRSTDTQYF.